This T cell receptor beta chain derives from a study of early T cells in non-severe SARS-CoV-2 infection. Findings of the study overall: Matches to VDJdb favored anti-spike CD8 responses and missed private and CD4 specificities.

TCRdb re-called the 5' RACE reads through MiXCR, storing one row per CDR3 protein. Among nearly 95,000 distinct CDR3 sequences, approximately 15% were seen once, and the ten largest hold 5.1%. V was cut by 6 bases and J by 6 bases, with 17 bases left in between. In germline, CDR1 is DFQATT, CDR2 SNEGSKA (reference sequence). This CDR3 spans 14 amino acids. Regarding this clonotype: As yet, its antigen is unknown.

The input for sequencing was whole blood, taken at baseline. The sequence was obtained from an adult who was a healthcare worker with PCR-confirmed SARS-CoV-2 infection or an uninfected control (not recorded which). This chain connects TRBV20-1 to TRBJ2-2; D is possibly TRBD1 (6 bases). The CDR3 region has the DNA TGCAGTGCCAGGGGCAGGAAGACAGCCGGGGAGCTGTTTTTT. Residues: CSARGRKTAGELFF.